Shown below are 14 T cell receptor beta chains from a single sample sequenced in a study of PD-1 blockade in classical Hodgkin lymphoma. Assay used: immunoSEQ multiplex PCR; TCRdb lists only in-frame clones, some missing. The table lists under 45,000 clones, roughly 70% of them singletons. Exposure to brentuximab vedotin varied, and each patient had relapsed following autologous stem cell transplantation. The specimen comprised peripheral blood mononuclear cells (PBMCs), sampled at baseline. The receptors derive from a human donor with classical Hodgkin lymphoma.

V gene TRBV6-5 combines with J gene TRBJ1-2; D remains ambiguous. CDR1 is MNHEY, CDR2 SVGAGI, per germline. The CDR3 extends over 14 amino acids. V lost 0 bases and J 4 bases, leaving 9 bases between the germline ends. Written as DNA, the CDR3 is TGTGCCAGCAGTTACTCGGTTGGAACCTATGGCTACACCTTC. Translated, it gives CASSYSVGTYGYTF.

V gene TRBV5-1 combines with J gene TRBJ2-7; 7 nucleotides match TRBD1. The J segment lost 2 bases and the V segment lost 3 bases, leaving 8 bases of the junction unmatched. This CDR3 contains 15 residues. Germline V gene sequence: CDR1 SGHRS, CDR2 YFSETQ. Here the CDR3 reads CASSWNRDSTYEQYF. The DNA for the CDR3 is TGCGCCAGCAGCTGGAACCGGGACAGTACCTACGAGCAGTACTTC.

The chain is built from TRBV30 and TRBJ1-5, with 8 bases fitting TRBD1. V shed 6 bases, J shed 0 bases, and the junction held 7 bases outside the gene matches. The CDR3 is 15 amino acids. The germline CDR1 and CDR2 sequences are GTSNPN and SVGIG (reference sequence). CDR3 in amino acids: CACVTGDGSNQPQHF. The DNA for the CDR3 is TGTGCCTGTGTGACAGGGGATGGTAGCAATCAGCCCCAGCATTTT.

V and J are TRBV6-5 and TRBJ1-3, with D uncertain. This CDR3 region has 11 residues. V lost 7 bases and J 4 bases, leaving 5 bases between the germline ends. Germline V gene data show CDR1 as MNHEY and CDR2 as SVGAGI. Here the CDR3 reads CASTWGNTIYF. The DNA for the CDR3 is TGTGCCAGCACTTGGGGAAACACCATATATTTT.

This clone was seen only a few times. The chain is built from TRBV2 and TRBJ1-5; D not resolved. Germline CDR1 and CDR2: SNHLY and FYNNEI. The CDR3 covers 15 residues. Deletions cut 6 bases from V and 7 bases from J, with 19 bases between. The CDR3 bases are TGTGCCAGCAGCCTGAGGACCGTGATGAGCCAGCCCCAGCATTTT. It specifies CASSLRTVMSQPQHF.

V gene TRBV6-5 combines with J gene TRBJ2-7; D ambiguous. The CDR3 sequence is 15 residues long. Germline V gene data show CDR1 as MNHEY and CDR2 as SVGAGI. The V end lost 2 bases, the J end lost 0 bases, and 11 bases lay between the germline ends. CDR3 sequence reads: CASSYAFGGSYEQYF. The DNA of the CDR3 is TGTGCCAGCAGTTACGCCTTCGGCGGCTCCTACGAGCAGTACTTC.

This rearrangement joins TRBV28 to TRBJ2-7; 9 bases fit TRBD2. Per germline, CDR1 MDHEN and CDR2 SYDVKM. This CDR3 contains 16 residues. V lost 6 bases to trimming and J lost 2 bases; unmatched junction nucleotides: 11. DNA for the CDR3: TGTGCCAGCAGGCCCCCGGGTCTAGCGGGGACCTACGAGCAGTACTTC. Translated: CASRPPGLAGTYEQYF.

CDR3 amino acids: CASSSRARETQYF. CDR3 sequence (DNA): TGTGCCAGTAGCTCGAGGGCCCGGGAGACCCAGTACTTC. The chain joins TRBV19 to TRBJ2-5; D may be TRBD2 (5 bases). Germline assignment: CDR1 LNHDA and CDR2 SQIVND (reference sequence). The CDR3 loop spans 13 amino acids. Trimming shortened V by 6 bases and J by 5 bases, and 13 bases separated the two germline ends. Full variable domain (rest looked up from reference TRBV19 and TRBJ2-5): DGGITQSPKYLFRKEGQNVTLSCEQNLNHDAMYWYRQDPGQGLRLIYYSQIVNDFQKGDIAEGYSVSREKKESFPLTVTSAQKNPTAFYLCASSSRARETQYFGPGTRLLVL.

The count of this clone is one. V usage is TRBV11-2 and J usage is TRBJ2-3, with D unresolved. The CDR3 is 14 residues long. V lost 2 bases and J 4 bases, leaving 10 bases between the germline ends. CDR1 and CDR2 (germline): SGHAT, FQNNGV. Written as DNA, the CDR3 is TGTGCCAGCAGCTTAAGGCGACTTCCAGATACGCAGTATTTT. Translated, it gives CASSLRRLPDTQYF.

The rearrangement uses TRBV6-5 and TRBJ1-4; 9 nucleotides match TRBD1. The germline CDR1 and CDR2 sequences are MNHEY and SVGAGI. V gave up 7 bases and J gave up 3 bases; unmatched junction bases: 6. The CDR3 has 15 amino acids. The CDR3 coding sequence is TGTGCCAGCATGGACAGGGGATCGGCTAATGAAAAACTGTTTTTT. Translated: CASMDRGSANEKLFF.

The rearrangement links TRBV21-1 to TRBJ2-5; the D call in the table, TRBD2, was not verified against the DNA. TRBV21-1 is tagged as a pseudogene. The CDR3 has 16 residues. CDR3 DNA sequence: TGTGCCAGCAGCAAATTACACGGGACTCCCCAAGAGACCCAGTACTTC. This gives the protein CASSKLHGTPQETQYF.

The chain combines TRBV6-5 with TRBJ1-2; D is undetermined. This CDR3 region has 13 residues. Germline CDR1 MNHEY, CDR2 SVGAGI. The ends were cut back, 5 bases at V and 4 bases at J, with 11 bases in the middle. The CDR3 spells CASSDWEFYGYTF. The CDR3 DNA reads TGTGCCAGCAGTGACTGGGAGTTCTATGGCTACACCTTC.

CDR3 in DNA: TGTGCCAGCAGTTACGGGGCAGGGGTCTATGGCTACACCTTC. It is translated as CASSYGAGVYGYTF. This sequence joins TRBV6-5 and TRBJ1-2; TRBD1 might be the D (6 bases). V was clipped by 2 bases and J by 4 bases, with 11 bases between them. The length of the CDR3 is 14 residues. Germline loops: CDR1 MNHEY, CDR2 SVGAGI.

The rearrangement uses TRBV9 and TRBJ2-3, with D perhaps TRBD1 (6 bases). The V gene's germline CDR1 is SGDLS and CDR2 YYNGEE. Between the trimmed V and J ends, which lost 0 bases and 4 bases, there was a span of 9 bases. This CDR3 spans 14 amino acids. The CDR3 sequence is CASSVGGLADTQYF. CDR3 nucleotide sequence: TGTGCCAGCAGCGTAGGGGGGCTCGCAGATACGCAGTATTTT.